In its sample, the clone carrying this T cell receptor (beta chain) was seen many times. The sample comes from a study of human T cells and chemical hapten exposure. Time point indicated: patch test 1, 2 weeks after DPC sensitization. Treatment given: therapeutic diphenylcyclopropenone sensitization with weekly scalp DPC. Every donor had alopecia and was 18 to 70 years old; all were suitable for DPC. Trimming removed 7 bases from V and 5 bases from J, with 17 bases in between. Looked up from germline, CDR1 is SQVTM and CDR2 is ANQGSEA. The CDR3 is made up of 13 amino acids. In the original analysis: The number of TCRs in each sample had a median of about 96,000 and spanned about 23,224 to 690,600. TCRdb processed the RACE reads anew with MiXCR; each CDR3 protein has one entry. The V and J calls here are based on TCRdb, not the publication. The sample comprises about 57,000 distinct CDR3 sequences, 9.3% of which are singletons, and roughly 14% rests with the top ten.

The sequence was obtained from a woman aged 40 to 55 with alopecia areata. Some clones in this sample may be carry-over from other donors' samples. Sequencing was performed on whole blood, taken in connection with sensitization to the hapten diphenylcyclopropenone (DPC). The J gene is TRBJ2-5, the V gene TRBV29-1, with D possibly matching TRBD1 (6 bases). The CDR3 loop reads CSAPSRGWETQYF. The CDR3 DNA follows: TGCAGCGCCCCGTCCAGGGGCTGGGAGACCCAGTACTTC.